Each of the 32 T cell receptor beta chains below was sequenced from the same sample in a study of blood T cell repertoires in COVID-19. TCRdb's table, derived via immunoSEQ multiplex PCR, lists solely in-frame clones and lacks some. The sample carries 100,000 or so clones, approximately 92% recorded once. Sequencing was performed on peripheral blood. The source is a man between 65 and 80 years old with acute or convalescent COVID-19.

J is TRBJ2-7 and V is TRBV29-1; TRBD2 aligns across 13 bases. Germline trimming cut 5 bases from V and 0 bases from J; bases unmatched to any gene: 16. CDR3 length equals 19 residues. Germline V gene sequence: CDR1 SQVTM, CDR2 ANQGSEA. The DNA for the CDR3 is TGCAGCGTTCTTTTTCCCCCGGGACTAGCGGGGTCAAGCTCCTACGAGCAGTACTTC. It specifies CSVLFPPGLAGSSSYEQYF.

The chain links TRBV10-3 to TRBJ1-5; the D is unclear. The V end was cut by 4 bases, the J end by 0 bases, with 7 bases between. The V gene's germline CDR1 is ENHRY and CDR2 SYGVKD. The CDR3 sequence is 14 residues long. The CDR3: CAISATDSNQPQHF. CDR3 bases: TGTGCCATCAGTGCCACAGATAGCAATCAGCCCCAGCATTTT.

The chain carries TRBV13 and TRBJ1-2, with 7 bases lining up with TRBD1. The CDR3 loop spans 14 amino acids. The germline CDR1 and CDR2 sequences are PRHDT and FYEKMQ (reference sequence). Trimming cost V 6 bases and J 3 bases; bases outside gene matches: 7. The chain's CDR3 is CASSLDRDDYGYTF. Here the CDR3 DNA reads TGTGCCAGCAGTCTCGACAGGGATGACTATGGCTACACCTTC.

V and J are TRBV7-2 and TRBJ1-3, with D perhaps matching TRBD1 (6 bases). Looked up from germline, CDR1 is SGHTA and CDR2 is FQGNSA. CDR3 length: 16 amino acids. V lost 6 bases to trimming and J lost 0 bases, with 15 bases between them. CDR3 sequence: CASSYRTDSSGNTIYF. The CDR3 DNA reads as TGTGCCAGCAGTTACCGGACGGACAGCTCTGGAAACACCATATATTTT.

The CDR3 region is CASSLGGYDEQYF. CDR3 DNA: TGTGCCAGCAGCTTAGGAGGTTATGACGAGCAGTACTTC. The chain joins TRBV7-3 to TRBJ2-7; a weak D match, TRBD2 (5 bases). The CDR3 runs 13 residues. Trimming removed 2 bases at V and 5 bases at J, with 10 bases between. CDR1 is SGHTA, CDR2 FQGTGA, per germline.

The J gene is TRBJ1-6, the V gene TRBV3-1 (or the pseudogene TRBV3-2); 9 bases match TRBD1. V gave up 2 bases and J gave up 9 bases; unmatched junction bases: 5. Germline V lookup: CDR1 LGHDT, CDR2 YNNKEL (reference sequence). The CDR3 has 15 residues. The chain's CDR3 is CASSQSTGGGSPLHF. In DNA form, the CDR3 reads TGTGCCAGCAGCCAATCGACAGGGGGAGGTTCACCCCTCCACTTT.

The chain combines TRBV10-3 with TRBJ1-3, with D hard to call. The length of the CDR3 is 15 residues. CDR1 and CDR2 (germline): ENHRY, SYGVKD. V was shortened by 0 bases and J by 2 bases, with 8 bases between the two germline ends. The chain's CDR3 is CAISESVTTGNTIYF. The CDR3 DNA sequence: TGTGCCATCAGTGAGTCGGTGACAACTGGAAACACCATATATTTT.

This clone was seen only a few times. This chain uses TRBV27 with TRBJ1-6, with 7 bases aligning to TRBD1. The length of the CDR3 is 14 residues. Germline trimming cut 6 bases from V and 9 bases from J; bases unmatched to any gene: 8. Germline CDR1 reads MNHEY; CDR2 reads SMNVEV (reference sequence). The CDR3 DNA reads as TGTGCCAGCAGACTGACAGGGTCTATTTCACCCCTCCACTTT. Translation: CASRLTGSISPLHF.

The chain combines TRBV15 with TRBJ1-1; 7 bases match TRBD1. This CDR3 is 14 amino acids long. After removal of 5 bases from V and 4 bases from J, the junction contained 7 bases not matched to a gene. Germline CDR1 is LNHNV and CDR2 is YYDKDF (reference sequence). As DNA, the CDR3 is TGTGCCACCAGCCGATCGACAGGGAGCACTGAAGCTTTCTTT. Amino acid sequence: CATSRSTGSTEAFF.

A single count supports this clone. The chain uses TRBV7-6 and TRBJ2-5; TRBD1 might be the D (5 bases). Germline loops: CDR1 SGHVS, CDR2 FNYEAQ. V lost 5 bases and J lost 4, with 11 bases in between. This CDR3 has 13 amino acids. The CDR3 spells CASSPDQGETQYF. Here the CDR3 DNA reads TGTGCCAGCAGCCCTGACCAGGGAGAGACCCAGTACTTC. Full variable domain (outside the CDR3, taken from reference TRBV7-6 and TRBJ2-5): GAGVSQSPRYKVTKRGQDVALRCDPISGHVSLYWYRQALGQGPEFLTYFNYEAQQDKSGLPNDRFSAERPEGSISTLTIQRTEQRDSAMYRCASSPDQGETQYFGPGTRLLVL.

This chain links TRBV14 with TRBJ2-2; D is possibly TRBD1 (5 bases). The germline gives CDR1 SGHDN, CDR2 FVKESK. This CDR3 spans 12 amino acids. V shed 6 bases and J shed 6 bases, with 8 bases lying between them. This CDR3 reads CASRGPPGELFF. CDR3 coding DNA: TGTGCCAGCAGGGGGCCGCCCGGGGAGCTGTTTTTT.

The chain employs TRBV11-3 and TRBJ2-7; possibly TRBD2 for D (6 bases). V lost 0 bases and J 2 bases, leaving 17 bases between the germline ends. Germline V gene lookup returns CDR1 SGHNT and CDR2 YENEEA. The CDR3 runs 17 residues. The CDR3 reads CASSLDGTPDIPYEQYF. The CDR3 DNA follows: TGTGCCAGCAGCTTAGATGGGACTCCGGATATTCCCTACGAGCAGTACTTC.

V usage is TRBV19 and J usage is TRBJ2-2, with 12 bases matching TRBD2. The trim removed 6 bases at V and 2 bases at J, leaving 7 bases unmatched. CDR3 length: 17 amino acids. Per the germline V gene, CDR1 is LNHDA and CDR2 is SQIVND (reference sequence). In DNA form, the CDR3 reads TGTGCCAGTAGGCGAACTAGCGGGGGGTCCAACACCGGGGAGCTGTTTTTT. Protein sequence: CASRRTSGGSNTGELFF.

This clone was counted once. CDR3 nucleotides: TGTGCCAGCAGTTTAAGGGGACAGAGCTATGGCTACACCTTC. It specifies CASSLRGQSYGYTF. The chain employs TRBV27 and TRBJ1-2, with TRBD1 matching 7 bases. Germline CDR1 is MNHEY and CDR2 is SMNVEV (reference sequence). CDR3 length: 14 residues. Germline trimming cut 2 bases from V and 4 bases from J; bases unmatched to any gene: 4.

This clone was observed once. V is TRBV4-2 and J is TRBJ1-2; weak D call: TRBD1 (6 bases). Germline V gene lookup returns CDR1 LGHNA and CDR2 YNFKEQ. Trimming removed 4 bases at V and 10 bases at J, with 22 bases between. This CDR3 is 15 amino acids long. CDR3 loop: CASSLDDPGHNFYTF. The CDR3, as DNA: TGTGCCAGCAGCCTCGACGATCCGGGACATAATTTCTACACCTTC.

This clone was seen more than once but under ten times. The V call is TRBV27, the J call TRBJ1-5; TRBD1 matches at 7 bases. Losses at the gene ends were 6 bases for V and 3 bases for J; bases not matched to a gene: 8. The germline V gene has CDR1 MNHEY and CDR2 SMNVEV (reference sequence). This CDR3 has 15 residues. The CDR3 bases are TGTGCCAGCAGACCGACAGGGCCCTCCAATCAGCCCCAGCATTTT. Its translation is CASRPTGPSNQPQHF.

V gene TRBV7-3 combines with J gene TRBJ2-3; D uncertain. In germline, CDR1 is SGHTA, CDR2 FQGTGA. Trimming removed 3 bases at V and 0 bases at J, with 13 bases between. The CDR3 length is 16 residues. CDR3 DNA sequence: TGTGCCAGCAGCTTGATCGAGAGTGCTAGCACAGATACGCAGTATTTT. This encodes CASSLIESASTDTQYF.

The genes are TRBV27 and TRBJ2-1; 10 nucleotides align to TRBD2. CDR1 is MNHEY, CDR2 SMNVEV, per germline (reference sequence). The CDR3 covers 14 residues. The V and J ends lost 9 bases and 2 bases, in that order; junction bases with no gene match: 4. The CDR3, as DNA: TGTGCCAGTTCGACTAGCGGGCCCTACAATGAGCAGTTCTTC. It specifies CASSTSGPYNEQFF.

The V and J genes are TRBV5-1 and TRBJ1-4; 10 bases agree with TRBD1. The CDR3 runs to 15 residues. J lost 7 bases, V lost 4 bases, and 7 bases had no gene match. CDR1 and CDR2 (germline): SGHRS, YFSETQ. The CDR3 loop reads CASSRVGQGSEKLFF. CDR3 nucleotide sequence: TGCGCCAGCAGCCGGGTGGGACAGGGGAGTGAAAAACTGTTTTTT. The whole variable domain, filled in from reference TRBV5-1 and TRBJ1-4, reads KAGVTQTPRYLIKTRGQQVTLSCSPISGHRSVSWYQQTPGQGLQFLFEYFSETQRNKGNFPGRFSGRQFSNSRSEMNVSTLELGDSALYLCASSRVGQGSEKLFFGSGTQLSVL.

The V gene is TRBV24-1, the J gene TRBJ1-1; no reliable D call. This CDR3 comprises 13 residues. CDR1 and CDR2 (germline): KGHDR, SFDVKD. Trimming took off 8 bases at V and 0 bases at J, with 9 bases between the two ends. CDR3 region: CATKYKLNTEAFF. CDR3 bases: TGTGCCACCAAGTACAAGTTGAACACTGAAGCTTTCTTT.

This chain uses TRBV28 with TRBJ2-7; TRBD1 matches 10 bases. V trimming: 5 bases; J trimming: 5 bases; junction bases outside the gene matches: 6. CDR1 is MDHEN, CDR2 SYDVKM, per germline. The CDR3 extends over 14 amino acids. The DNA of the CDR3 is TGTGCCAGCAGTCTTAGGACAGGGGGAAACGAGCAGTACTTC. Its protein product is CASSLRTGGNEQYF.

This CDR3 is CASSSWDRYNSPLHF. The CDR3 DNA follows: TGTGCCAGCAGTTCTTGGGACAGATATAATTCACCCCTCCACTTT. The chain links TRBV27 to TRBJ1-6; 7 nucleotides align to TRBD1. This CDR3 spans 15 amino acids. Germline-derived CDR1 and CDR2 are MNHEY and SMNVEV (reference sequence). Losses at the gene ends were 4 bases for V and 4 bases for J; bases not matched to a gene: 4.

The J gene is TRBJ2-3, the V gene TRBV13; 14 nucleotides agree with TRBD2. The germline gives CDR1 PRHDT, CDR2 FYEKMQ (reference sequence). This CDR3 contains 18 residues. V was clipped by 7 bases and J by 4 bases; unmatched bases: 13. The CDR3 nucleotides read TGTGCCAGCACCAAGGGACTAGCGGGAGAGTCATGGGCAGATACGCAGTATTTT. It yields the protein CASTKGLAGESWADTQYF.

The rearrangement uses TRBV19 and TRBJ1-2, with 9 bases that match TRBD1. The CDR3 has 15 amino acids. After removal of 5 bases from V and 2 bases from J, the junction contained 6 bases not matched to a gene. Germline CDR1 LNHDA, CDR2 SQIVND (reference sequence). CDR3 region: CASSPFGTGNYGYTF. For the CDR3, the DNA is TGTGCCAGTAGTCCCTTTGGGACAGGGAACTATGGCTACACCTTC.

The sample holds one count of this clone. The rearrangement links TRBV7-7 to TRBJ2-2; D is perhaps TRBD1 (6 bases). With 5 bases removed from V and 1 base from J, the gap between germline ends came to 11 bases. The germline V gene has CDR1 SSHAT and CDR2 FNYEAQ (reference sequence). The CDR3 has 15 residues. Written as DNA, the CDR3 is TGTGCCAGCAGCCCCACAGGGTGGAACACCGGGGAGCTGTTTTTT. It codes for CASSPTGWNTGELFF.

The chain joins TRBV12-3 or TRBV12-4 to TRBJ1-1; D is ambiguous. V lost 6 bases to trimming and J lost 1 base, with 9 bases between them. The CDR3 runs 13 residues. In DNA form, the CDR3 reads TGTGCCAGCAGGATTACAAGGAACACTGAAGCTTTCTTT. Translation gives CASRITRNTEAFF.

The chain joins TRBV10-3 to TRBJ1-1, with 8 nucleotides matching TRBD1. With V trimmed by 6 bases and J by 0 bases, 0 bases remained unmatched. CDR3 length: 13 amino acids. Germline-derived CDR1 and CDR2 are ENHRY and SYGVKD. The CDR3 DNA is TGTGCCATCAGGGGACAGGTGAACACTGAAGCTTTCTTT. Its translation is CAIRGQVNTEAFF.

This chain connects TRBV29-1 to TRBJ1-1, with 9 bases lining up with TRBD1. V lost 3 bases, J lost 4 bases, and 12 bases stayed unmatched. The CDR3 consists of 16 residues. The V gene's germline CDR1 is SQVTM and CDR2 ANQGSEA. The CDR3 DNA sequence: TGCAGCGTTGATGGATCACAGGGGGCCCAGGGCACTGAAGCTTTCTTT. This codes for CSVDGSQGAQGTEAFF. The full variable domain, with the rest looked up from reference TRBV29-1 and TRBJ1-1, is SAVISQKPSRDICQRGTSLTIQCQVDSQVTMMFWYRQQPGQSLTLIATANQGSEATYESGFVIDKFPISRPNLTFSTLTVSNMSPEDSSIYLCSVDGSQGAQGTEAFFGQGTRLTVV.

This chain uses TRBV2 with TRBJ2-1; TRBD2 agrees at 9 bases. Germline CDR1 and CDR2: SNHLY and FYNNEI. Germline trimming cut 8 bases from V and 9 bases from J; bases unmatched to any gene: 20. The CDR3 covers 17 residues. CDR3 DNA sequence: TGTGCCAGCGGACCATTCGGGGGCGGGGGGGCCGCTGCTGAGCAGTTCTTC. Protein product: CASGPFGGGGAAAEQFF.

The chain's CDR3 is CASRRRGGFYGYTF. The DNA of the CDR3 is TGTGCCAGCAGAAGACGGGGGGGTTTCTATGGCTACACCTTC. The rearrangement links TRBV6-5 to TRBJ1-2; possible D gene TRBD1, 5 bases. V was pared by 6 bases and J by 4 bases, with 15 bases between. Per the germline V gene, CDR1 is MNHEY and CDR2 is SVGAGI. The CDR3 is made up of 14 amino acids.

V is TRBV12-3 or TRBV12-4 and J is TRBJ1-4; D gene unclear. The CDR3 sequence is 12 residues long. V was shortened by 3 bases and J by 5 bases, with 4 bases between the two germline ends. CDR3 nucleotide sequence: TGTGCCAGCAGTTTTCCGAATGAAAAACTGTTTTTT. Translated, it gives CASSFPNEKLFF.

V gene TRBV5-1 combines with J gene TRBJ1-3, with D possibly being TRBD1 (5 bases). The CDR3 is 18 amino acids. The germline V and J ends were trimmed by 0 bases and 1 base, with 17 bases remaining between them. Germline-derived CDR1 and CDR2 are SGHRS and YFSETQ. The CDR3 protein is CASSLGVSVRGSGNTIYF. DNA for the CDR3: TGCGCCAGCAGCTTGGGGGTTTCGGTCCGGGGGTCTGGAAACACCATATATTTT.